The rows below give T cell receptor beta chains drawn from one sample of a study of control samples from healthy donors and cancer patients. The assay was immunoSEQ multiplex PCR, and TCRdb's table has in-frame clones only and misses some. The table shows over 200,000 clones, with over 75% occurring only once. The sequencing sample was made of PBMCs. The source is an older woman with lung cancer. The CDR3 runs from the conserved cysteine through the conserved F or W. The order of the fields is CDR3 length, V gene, clone size, J gene, D gene, CDR3 protein, CDR3 DNA. A D gene is named only where the DNA matches it firmly. Part of the rows lack a size; the others show once, few, many or a class for expanded clones.

length: 16; V: TRBV28; size: -; J: TRBJ2-7; D: TRBD2; CDR3: CASSTLSGRARYEQYF; DNA: TGTGCCAGCAGCACCCTTAGCGGGAGGGCCCGGTACGAGCAGTACTTC
length: 13; V: TRBV6-6; size: -; J: TRBJ2-1; D: TRBD2; CDR3: CASWGSGGNEQFF; DNA: TGTGCCAGCTGGGGTTCGGGGGGCAATGAGCAGTTCTTC
length: 15; V: TRBV7-3; size: -; J: TRBJ1-4; D: -; CDR3: CASSLMGGDNEKLFF; DNA: TGTGCCAGCAGCTTAATGGGAGGGGATAATGAAAAACTGTTTTTT
length: 17; V: TRBV28; size: few; J: TRBJ1-2; D: TRBD1; CDR3: CASSELQGARGFGGYTF; DNA: TGTGCCAGCAGCGAATTACAGGGGGCAAGAGGTTTCGGTGGCTACACCTTC
length: 14; V: TRBV6-5; size: few; J: TRBJ2-7; D: TRBD2; CDR3: CASQTPGRGGEQYF; DNA: TGTGCCAGCCAGACCCCCGGGAGGGGTGGCGAGCAGTACTTC
length: 16; V: TRBV19; size: -; J: TRBJ2-2; D: TRBD2; CDR3: CASSIGLGLATGELFF; DNA: TGTGCCAGTAGTATAGGACTAGGACTAGCGACCGGGGAGCTGTTTTTT
length: 17; V: TRBV24-1; size: -; J: TRBJ2-3; D: -; CDR3: CATSDSRDLGSTDTQYF; DNA: TGTGCCACCAGTGACTCGCGGGACTTAGGGAGCACAGATACGCAGTATTTT
length: 15; V: TRBV4-2; size: -; J: TRBJ1-1; D: -; CDR3: CASSQAERGGSEAFF; DNA: TGTGCCAGCAGCCAAGCAGAAAGGGGGGGATCTGAAGCTTTCTTT
length: 15; V: TRBV5-5; size: -; J: TRBJ1-6; D: -; CDR3: CASSLLATGASPLHF; DNA: TGTGCCAGCAGCCTACTCGCCACCGGCGCCTCACCCCTCCACTTT
length: 19; V: TRBV19; size: -; J: TRBJ1-6; D: -; CDR3: CASSIRAPLESAYNSPLHF; DNA: TGTGCCAGTAGTATTCGCGCCCCCCTTGAGAGCGCCTATAATTCACCCCTCCACTTT
length: 14; V: TRBV6-5; size: once; J: TRBJ1-2; D: -; CDR3: CASSLLTGSYGYTF; DNA: TGTGCCAGCAGTTTACTGACAGGTTCCTATGGCTACACCTTC
length: 14; V: TRBV3-1/TRBV3-2; size: -; J: TRBJ1-4; D: TRBD1; CDR3: CASSSQGGWEKLFF; DNA: TGTGCCAGCAGCTCCCAGGGGGGTTGGGAAAAACTGTTTTTT
length: 20; V: TRBV5-1; size: -; J: TRBJ1-4; D: TRBD1; CDR3: CASSFIPPGQAIATNEKLFF; DNA: TGCGCCAGCAGCTTCATCCCTCCGGGACAGGCGATAGCAACTAATGAAAAACTGTTTTTT
length: 16; V: TRBV5-8; size: -; J: TRBJ1-2; D: TRBD1; CDR3: CASSIRTGSGRTGYTF; DNA: TGTGCCAGCAGCATAAGGACAGGGTCTGGGAGAACCGGCTACACCTTC
length: 12; V: TRBV3-1/TRBV3-2; size: few; J: TRBJ2-7; D: -; CDR3: CASSLLGYEQYF; DNA: TGTGCCAGCAGCCTTCTGGGCTACGAGCAGTACTTC
length: 12; V: TRBV19; size: -; J: TRBJ1-2; D: -; CDR3: CASPSMNYGYTF; DNA: TGTGCCAGTCCCTCCATGAACTATGGCTACACCTTC
length: 15; V: TRBV5-1; size: once; J: TRBJ1-1; D: TRBD1; CDR3: CASLEGTGGGTEAFF; DNA: TGCGCCAGCTTGGAGGGGACAGGGGGCGGCACTGAAGCTTTCTTT
length: 13; V: TRBV18; size: -; J: TRBJ2-7; D: -; CDR3: CASSPSYGGEQYF; DNA: TGTGCCAGCTCCCCCAGTTACGGAGGAGAGCAGTACTTC
length: 18; V: TRBV7-9; size: once; J: TRBJ1-2; D: -; CDR3: CASSSTGRGLRMNYGYTF; DNA: TGTGCCAGCAGCTCAACTGGTCGGGGGCTCCGGATGAACTACGGCTACACCTTC
length: 13; V: TRBV19; size: -; J: TRBJ1-1; D: -; CDR3: CASSRGVDTEAFF; DNA: TGTGCCAGTAGTAGGGGGGTGGACACTGAAGCTTTCTTT
length: 12; V: TRBV7-3; size: -; J: TRBJ1-1; D: -; CDR3: CASSLTSGEAFF; DNA: TGTGCCAGCAGCTTAACTTCCGGGGAAGCTTTCTTT
length: 13; V: TRBV18; size: -; J: TRBJ1-2; D: -; CDR3: CASSPEGTYGYTF; DNA: TGTGCCAGCTCACCGGAGGGGACGTATGGCTACACCTTC
length: 14; V: TRBV4-2; size: -; J: TRBJ1-2; D: -; CDR3: CASSQSGSPYGYTF; DNA: TGTGCCAGCAGCCAATCCGGCAGCCCCTATGGCTACACCTTC
length: 14; V: TRBV27; size: -; J: TRBJ1-2; D: -; CDR3: CASSLSSGNQGYTF; DNA: TGTGCCAGCAGTTTATCGAGTGGGAATCAGGGCTACACCTTC
length: 15; V: TRBV18; size: -; J: TRBJ1-2; D: -; CDR3: CASSETGPRGYGYTF; DNA: TGTGCCAGCTCCGAGACAGGTCCCCGAGGCTATGGCTACACCTTC
length: 14; V: TRBV28; size: -; J: TRBJ2-5; D: -; CDR3: CASSLGTFGETQYF; DNA: TGTGCCAGCAGTTTAGGGACGTTCGGCGAGACCCAGTACTTC
length: 14; V: TRBV3-1/TRBV3-2; size: -; J: TRBJ1-2; D: TRBD1; CDR3: CASSHGTGGNGYTF; DNA: TGTGCCAGCAGCCACGGGACAGGGGGCAATGGCTACACCTTC
length: 13; V: TRBV7-8; size: -; J: TRBJ2-5; D: TRBD1; CDR3: CASSWDSQETQYF; DNA: TGTGCCAGCAGCTGGGACAGCCAAGAGACCCAGTACTTC
length: 15; V: TRBV6-5; size: -; J: TRBJ1-2; D: -; CDR3: CASSYSSRDTGGYTF; DNA: TGTGCCAGCAGTTACTCGAGCAGGGACACGGGTGGCTACACCTTC
length: 16; V: TRBV4-1; size: once; J: TRBJ1-5; D: TRBD1; CDR3: CASSQVSTGGNQPQHF; DNA: TGCGCCAGCAGCCAAGTATCGACAGGGGGCAATCAGCCCCAGCATTTT
length: 12; V: TRBV3-1/TRBV3-2; size: -; J: TRBJ2-7; D: -; CDR3: CASSQERTVQYF; DNA: TGTGCCAGCAGCCAAGAGAGAACGGTGCAGTACTTC
length: 15; V: TRBV3-1/TRBV3-2; size: -; J: TRBJ2-5; D: TRBD2; CDR3: CASSPLAGSSGAQYF; DNA: TGTGCCAGCAGCCCCTTAGCGGGGTCGTCGGGGGCCCAGTACTTC
length: 14; V: TRBV9; size: -; J: TRBJ2-3; D: TRBD1; CDR3: CASSVDQGVDTQYF; DNA: TGTGCCAGCAGCGTAGATCAGGGGGTCGATACGCAGTATTTT
length: 16; V: TRBV7-3; size: -; J: TRBJ2-2; D: -; CDR3: CASSLDGTSFAGELFF; DNA: TGTGCCAGCAGCTTGGACGGGACAAGCTTCGCTGGGGAGCTGTTTTTT
length: 17; V: TRBV28; size: -; J: TRBJ2-5; D: TRBD1; CDR3: CASSLGDFTGGAGTQYF; DNA: TGTGCCAGCAGTTTGGGGGACTTCACAGGGGGCGCAGGGACCCAGTACTTC
length: 15; V: TRBV7-9; size: -; J: TRBJ2-5; D: -; CDR3: CASSRNTGVQETQYF; DNA: TGTGCCAGCAGCCGGAATACGGGGGTTCAAGAGACCCAGTACTTC
length: 13; V: TRBV7-3; size: -; J: TRBJ2-1; D: -; CDR3: CASSSISSNEQFF; DNA: TGTGCCAGCAGCTCCATTTCCAGCAATGAGCAGTTCTTC
length: 14; V: TRBV28; size: -; J: TRBJ1-2; D: TRBD1; CDR3: CASSTQGGAYGYTF; DNA: TGTGCCAGCAGCACACAGGGGGGGGCCTATGGCTACACCTTC
length: 15; V: TRBV6-6; size: few; J: TRBJ2-7; D: TRBD1; CDR3: CASSYSGQGADEQYF; DNA: TGTGCCAGCAGTTACTCGGGACAGGGAGCCGACGAGCAGTACTTC
length: 12; V: TRBV7-3; size: -; J: TRBJ1-1; D: TRBD1; CDR3: CASSLGTGGAFF; DNA: TGTGCCAGCAGCTTGGGCACAGGGGGCGCTTTCTTT
length: 12; V: TRBV29-1; size: once; J: TRBJ1-1; D: -; CDR3: CSVRVANTEAFF; DNA: TGCAGCGTTCGAGTTGCGAACACTGAAGCTTTCTTT
length: 15; V: TRBV4-1; size: -; J: TRBJ2-3; D: TRBD2; CDR3: CASSLAGRSTDTQYF; DNA: TGCGCCAGCAGCCTAGCGGGGCGGAGCACAGATACGCAGTATTTT
length: 15; V: TRBV9; size: few; J: TRBJ2-2; D: TRBD1; CDR3: CASSLDRGGTGELFF; DNA: TGTGCCAGCAGCTTAGACAGGGGTGGGACCGGGGAGCTGTTTTTT
length: 14; V: TRBV6-5; size: -; J: TRBJ1-1; D: TRBD1; CDR3: CASSYTGGNTEAFF; DNA: TGTGCCAGCAGTTACACAGGGGGCAACACTGAAGCTTTCTTT